This T cell receptor beta chain originates from a study of blood T cell repertoires in COVID-19. A single count supports this clone. The data were produced by immunoSEQ multiplex PCR, yet TCRdb's version contains in-frame clones alone and is incomplete. The sample consists of roughly 250,000 clones, 85% to 95% of them appearing once. Germline CDR1 LGHDT, CDR2 YNNKEL (reference sequence). V shed 4 bases, J shed 4 bases, and the junction held 5 bases outside the gene matches. The CDR3 sequence is 16 residues long. The chain uses TRBV3-1 (or the pseudogene TRBV3-2) and TRBJ2-3, with TRBD2 matching over 13 bases. This clonotype originated in a woman under 30 who had recovered from COVID-19. Sequencing was performed on PBMCs or T cells enriched from blood (not recorded which). CDR3 protein: CASSRTSGGLPDTQYF. CDR3 in DNA: TGTGCCAGCAGCCGGACTAGCGGGGGTCTGCCAGATACGCAGTATTTT.